These 19 T cell receptor beta chains were sequenced from one sample in a study of cytomegalovirus exposure and HLA in healthy donors. The PCR was carried out with 60 Vbeta primers and 13 Jbeta primers. Libraries were prepared by immunoSEQ multiplex PCR; TCRdb keeps only in-frame clonotypes and omits some of them. The data contain around 110,000 clones, about 70% of them singletons. The sample was PBMCs. The receptors shown here come from a young man in good health and CMV-seropositive.

The genes are TRBV19 and TRBJ1-5; tentative D call: TRBD1 (5 bases). From germline, CDR1 is LNHDA and CDR2 SQIVND (reference sequence). The CDR3 spans 14 residues. V lost 2 bases, J lost 1 base, and 6 bases lay in between. CDR3 DNA: TGTGCCAGTAGTATACCAGGGAGCAATCAGCCCCAGCATTTT. Translated, it gives CASSIPGSNQPQHF.

The chain recombines TRBV28 with TRBJ2-7, with D perhaps TRBD2 (6 bases). CDR3 length: 15 residues. Germline-derived CDR1 and CDR2 are MDHEN and SYDVKM. Trimming took 6 bases from V and 2 from J, leaving 17 bases between them. CDR3 coding DNA: TGTGCCAGCAGGCCGGGGACTCAAGGGGCCTACGAGCAGTACTTC. It specifies CASRPGTQGAYEQYF.

The gene calls are TRBV7-9 and TRBJ1-6; the match to TRBD1 covers 7 bases. There are 18 residues in the CDR3. The J segment lost 7 bases and the V segment lost 2 bases, leaving 14 bases of the junction unmatched. CDR1 is SEHNR and CDR2 is FQNEAQ in the germline V gene (reference sequence). This CDR3 reads CASSLIPILGGWNSPLHF. The CDR3 bases are TGTGCCAGCAGCTTAATTCCAATCCTAGGGGGCTGGAATTCACCCCTCCACTTT.

There are a few counts of this clone. The chain couples TRBV6-5 to TRBJ1-5, with 8 bases matching TRBD1. The germline CDR1 and CDR2 sequences are MNHEY and SVGAGI. V trimming: 8 bases; J trimming: 3 bases; junction bases outside the gene matches: 6. The CDR3 is made up of 14 amino acids. The DNA for the CDR3 is TGTGCCAGCGGAACAGGGGGTGTCAATCAGCCCCAGCATTTT. Its protein is CASGTGGVNQPQHF.

About this clone: At one end the junction does not follow the germline gene, possibly because of a read error. This chain joins TRBV9 and TRBJ1-2; D is possibly TRBD1 (6 bases). The CDR3 consists of 15 residues. CDR1 SGDLS and CDR2 YYNGEE come from the germline V gene. The CDR3 sequence: CASSVDSGGPGSYPF. CDR3 coding DNA: TGTGCCAGCAGCGTAGACAGCGGGGGGCCGGGGAGCTACCCCTTC.

The chain joins TRBV4-3 to TRBJ2-2; TRBD2 matches 12 bases. There are 19 residues in the CDR3. Losses at the gene ends were 3 bases for V and 8 bases for J; bases not matched to a gene: 16. Per the germline V gene, CDR1 is LGHNA and CDR2 is YSLEER. The CDR3 DNA is TGCGCCAGCAGCCAGCCTAGCGGGGGGGCCTGGGGTAGGACTGGGGAGCTGTTTTTT. It is translated as CASSQPSGGAWGRTGELFF.

The rearrangement joins TRBV5-4 to TRBJ1-6; D is possibly TRBD1 (6 bases). Germline CDR1 is SGHNT and CDR2 is YYREEE (reference sequence). This CDR3 comprises 17 residues. Trimming removed 0 bases from V and 2 bases from J, with 12 bases in between. The CDR3 loop reads CASSLVGAGTYNSPLHF. The CDR3 bases are TGTGCCAGCAGCTTGGTGGGGGCCGGCACCTATAATTCACCCCTCCACTTT.

This chain uses TRBV4-2 with TRBJ2-6, with D tentatively TRBD2 (5 bases). Germline CDR1 and CDR2: LGHNA and YNFKEQ. The CDR3 consists of 16 residues. V lost 2 bases to trimming and J lost 1 base, with 9 bases between them. CDR3 nucleotides: TGTGCCAGCAGCCAAATGACGGGGTCTGGGGCCAACGTCCTGACTTTC. This translates into CASSQMTGSGANVLTF.

This clone has more than one count but fewer than ten. The gene calls are TRBV6-6 and TRBJ1-1; TRBD1 matches 7 bases. This CDR3 region has 16 residues. After removal of 4 bases from V and 6 bases from J, the junction contained 14 bases not matched to a gene. Looked up from germline, CDR1 is MNHNY and CDR2 is SVGAGI (reference sequence). CDR3 protein: CASSSQGRKEGSEAFF. The CDR3, as DNA: TGTGCCAGCAGTTCACAGGGGCGGAAGGAGGGATCTGAAGCTTTCTTT.

V gene TRBV30 combines with J gene TRBJ1-4; 9 bases align to TRBD1. Trimming removed 0 bases from V and 5 bases from J; junction bases left unmatched: 4. Germline CDR1 reads GTSNPN; CDR2 reads SVGIG (reference sequence). This CDR3 is built from 15 residues. Written as DNA, the CDR3 is TGTGCCTGGAGTGTACGTGGGACAGGGAATGAAAAACTGTTTTTT. Amino acid sequence: CAWSVRGTGNEKLFF.

V and J are TRBV2 and TRBJ2-3; 7 bases line up with TRBD1. The CDR3 totals 15 residues. J was trimmed by 0 bases and V by 6 bases; bases with no gene match: 6. CDR1 and CDR2 from the germline V gene are SNHLY and FYNNEI. The CDR3 nucleotides read TGTGCCAGCAGCTCGGACAGGCTGAGCACAGATACGCAGTATTTT. It encodes CASSSDRLSTDTQYF.

The rearrangement uses TRBV11-2 and TRBJ1-4, with a tentative D call TRBD1 (6 bases). The germline gives CDR1 SGHAT, CDR2 FQNNGV. This CDR3 is 16 amino acids long. Trimming took off 4 bases at V and 5 bases at J, with 17 bases between the two ends. CDR3 bases: TGTGCCAGCAGCTCGACTACAGGGTTAAGGAATGAAAAACTGTTTTTT. It is translated as CASSSTTGLRNEKLFF.

The chain is built from TRBV5-6 and TRBJ2-7, with a tentative D call TRBD2 (5 bases). The CDR3 has 13 residues. V was cut by 5 bases and J by 2 bases, with 11 bases left in between. The V gene's germline CDR1 is SGHDT and CDR2 YYEEEE. CDR3 DNA sequence: TGTGCCAGCAGAAAAGCCGGGGCCTACGAGCAGTACTTC. Protein product: CASRKAGAYEQYF.

This clone came up a few times. The chain employs TRBV6-5 and TRBJ1-3; TRBD1 might be the D (5 bases). This CDR3 is 15 amino acids long. V was cut by 6 bases and J by 4 bases, with 16 bases left in between. Germline values: CDR1 MNHEY, CDR2 SVGAGI. CDR3 nucleotides: TGTGCCAGCAGGCGATACCCAGGGCGGGGAAACACCATATATTTT. This encodes CASRRYPGRGNTIYF.

The chain uses TRBV11-2 and TRBJ2-3, with 7 bases lining up with TRBD2. The junction had 9 bases not matched to a gene; V was cut back by 2 bases and J by 4 bases. Germline values: CDR1 SGHAT, CDR2 FQNNGV. The CDR3 sequence is 16 residues long. The CDR3 loop is CASSLIAGLEADTQYF. CDR3 nucleotides: TGTGCCAGCAGCTTAATTGCAGGACTAGAGGCAGATACGCAGTATTTT.

As concerns this clone: The junction departs from germline at one end; a sequencing error may be responsible. This chain links TRBV18 with TRBJ1-1; no reliable D call. This CDR3 has 13 amino acids. Looked up from germline, CDR1 is KGHSH and CDR2 is LQKENI. The CDR3 DNA is TGTGCCAGCGCAGACCAGGCTAACTCGAAGTGGCTCTTT. Translating gives CASADQANSKWLF.

In its sample, this clone was seen a few times. This chain joins TRBV19 and TRBJ2-2; D is ambiguous. The germline V gene has CDR1 LNHDA and CDR2 SQIVND (reference sequence). Between the trimmed V and J ends, which lost 10 bases and 1 base, there was a span of 16 bases. The length of the CDR3 is 15 residues. CDR3 in DNA: TGTGCCACCAAAACAAACACAGAGAACACCGGGGAGCTGTTTTTT. The encoded protein is CATKTNTENTGELFF. Variable domain in full (rest from reference TRBV19 and TRBJ2-2): DGGITQSPKYLFRKEGQNVTLSCEQNLNHDAMYWYRQDPGQGLRLIYYSQIVNDFQKGDIAEGYSVSREKKESFPLTVTSAQKNPTAFYLCATKTNTENTGELFFGEGSRLTVL.

J is TRBJ1-1 and V is TRBV28, with 7 bases identical to TRBD1. Per germline, CDR1 MDHEN and CDR2 SYDVKM. The V gene end was trimmed by 3 bases and the J gene end by 6 bases; junction bases not matched to a gene: 7. The length of the CDR3 is 14 residues. The CDR3 region is CASSLGTGAPEAFF. The CDR3 coding sequence is TGTGCCAGCAGTTTGGGTACAGGGGCCCCTGAAGCTTTCTTT.

This clone was recorded at least ten times. The chain carries TRBV11-2 and TRBJ2-7, with 11 positions matching TRBD2. The J segment lost 1 base and the V segment lost 1 base, leaving 6 bases of the junction unmatched. Germline-derived CDR1 and CDR2 are SGHAT and FQNNGV. The CDR3 is 17 residues long. CDR3 coding DNA: TGTGCCAGCAGCTTAGGGCTAGCGGGGGGTACATCCTACGAGCAGTACTTC. Translation: CASSLGLAGGTSYEQYF.